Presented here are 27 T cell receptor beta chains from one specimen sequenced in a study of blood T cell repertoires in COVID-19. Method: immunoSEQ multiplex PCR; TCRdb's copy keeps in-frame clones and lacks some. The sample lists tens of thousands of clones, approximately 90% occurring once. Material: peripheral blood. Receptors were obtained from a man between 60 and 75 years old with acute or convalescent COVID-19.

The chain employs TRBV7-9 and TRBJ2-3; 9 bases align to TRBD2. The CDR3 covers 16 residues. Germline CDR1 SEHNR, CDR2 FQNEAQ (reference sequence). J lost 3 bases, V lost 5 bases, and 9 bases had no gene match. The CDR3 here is CASSTGTSLLTDTQYF. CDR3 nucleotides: TGTGCCAGCAGCACTGGGACTAGCCTCTTGACAGATACGCAGTATTTT.

The CDR3 bases are TGCAGCGTTGGTGGGACTGGTGCCGAGCAGTACTTC. Its protein product is CSVGGTGAEQYF. The V gene is TRBV29-1, the J gene TRBJ2-7; tentative D call: TRBD2 (6 bases). Germline assignment: CDR1 SQVTM and CDR2 ANQGSEA. The CDR3 is 12 residues long. Trimming took off 4 bases at V and 6 bases at J, with 13 bases between the two ends.

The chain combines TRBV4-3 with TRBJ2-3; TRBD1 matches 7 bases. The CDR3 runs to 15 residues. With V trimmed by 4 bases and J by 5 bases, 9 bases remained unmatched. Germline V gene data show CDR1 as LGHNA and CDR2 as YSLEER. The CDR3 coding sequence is TGCGCCAGCAGCCCCCGACAGGGAAGAAGAGATACGCAGTATTTT. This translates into CASSPRQGRRDTQYF.

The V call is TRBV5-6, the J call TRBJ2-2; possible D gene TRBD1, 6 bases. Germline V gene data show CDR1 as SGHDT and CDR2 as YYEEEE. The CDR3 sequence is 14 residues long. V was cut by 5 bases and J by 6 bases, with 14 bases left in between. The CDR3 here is CASSYRVRAGELFF. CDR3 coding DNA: TGTGCCAGCAGTTACAGGGTTCGGGCCGGGGAGCTGTTTTTT.

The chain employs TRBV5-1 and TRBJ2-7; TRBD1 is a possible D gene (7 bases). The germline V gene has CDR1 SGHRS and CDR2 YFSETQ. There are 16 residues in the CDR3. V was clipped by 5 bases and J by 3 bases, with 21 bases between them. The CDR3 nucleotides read TGCGCCAGCAGTCGAAGTGGAGGGGGCGGGAACTACGAGCAGTACTTC. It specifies CASSRSGGGGNYEQYF.

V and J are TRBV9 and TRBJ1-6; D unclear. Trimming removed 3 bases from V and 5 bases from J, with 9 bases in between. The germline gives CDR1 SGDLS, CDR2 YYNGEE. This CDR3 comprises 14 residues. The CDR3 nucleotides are TGTGCCAGCAGCGGTAGAGGCAATAATTCACCCCTCCACTTT. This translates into CASSGRGNNSPLHF.

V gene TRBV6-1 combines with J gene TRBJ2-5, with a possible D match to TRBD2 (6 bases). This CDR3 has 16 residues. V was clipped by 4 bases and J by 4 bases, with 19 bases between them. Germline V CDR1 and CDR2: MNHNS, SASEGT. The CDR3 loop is CASSVIPSGVRETQYF. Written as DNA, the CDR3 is TGTGCCAGCAGTGTAATCCCCTCGGGGGTGAGAGAGACCCAGTACTTC.

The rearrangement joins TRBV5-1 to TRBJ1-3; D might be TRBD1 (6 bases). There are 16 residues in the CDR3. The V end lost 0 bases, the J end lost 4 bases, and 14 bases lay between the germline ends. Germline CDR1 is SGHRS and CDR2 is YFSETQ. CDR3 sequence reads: CASSLAGTIRGNTIYF. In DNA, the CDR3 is TGCGCCAGCAGCTTGGCCGGGACAATAAGAGGAAACACCATATATTTT.

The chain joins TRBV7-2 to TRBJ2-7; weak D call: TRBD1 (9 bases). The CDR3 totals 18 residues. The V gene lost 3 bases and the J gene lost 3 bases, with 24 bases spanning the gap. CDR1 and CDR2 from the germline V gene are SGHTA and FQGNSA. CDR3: CASSFTSGGQGRVYEQYF. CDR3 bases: TGTGCCAGCAGCTTTACTAGCGGAGGACAGGGGCGGGTCTACGAGCAGTACTTC.

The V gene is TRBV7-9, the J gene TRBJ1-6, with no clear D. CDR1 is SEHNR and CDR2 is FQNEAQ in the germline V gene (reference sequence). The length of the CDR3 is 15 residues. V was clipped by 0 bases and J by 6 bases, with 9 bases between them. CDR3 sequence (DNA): TGTGCCAGCAGCTTAGCGCTGGCGGGTAATTCACCCCTCCACTTT. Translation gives CASSLALAGNSPLHF.

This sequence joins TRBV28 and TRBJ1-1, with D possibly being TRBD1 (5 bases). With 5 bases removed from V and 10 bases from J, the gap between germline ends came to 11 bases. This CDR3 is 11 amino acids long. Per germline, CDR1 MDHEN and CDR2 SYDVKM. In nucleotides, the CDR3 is TGTGCCAGCAGTCTCCGGGGGACAGCTTTCTTT. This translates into CASSLRGTAFF.

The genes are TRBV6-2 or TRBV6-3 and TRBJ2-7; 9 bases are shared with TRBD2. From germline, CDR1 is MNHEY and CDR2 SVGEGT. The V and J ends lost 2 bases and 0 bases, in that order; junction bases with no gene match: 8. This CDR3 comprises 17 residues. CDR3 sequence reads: CASSYGLAGVFSYEQYF. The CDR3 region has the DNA TGTGCCAGCAGTTACGGATTAGCGGGAGTGTTCTCCTACGAGCAGTACTTC.

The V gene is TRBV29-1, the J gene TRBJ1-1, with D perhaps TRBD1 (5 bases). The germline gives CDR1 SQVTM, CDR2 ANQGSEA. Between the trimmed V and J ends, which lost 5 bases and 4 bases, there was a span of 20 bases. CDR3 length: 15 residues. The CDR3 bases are TGCAGCGTTAAACTAAGGAACAGCGGGGGCACTGAAGCTTTCTTT. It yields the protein CSVKLRNSGGTEAFF.

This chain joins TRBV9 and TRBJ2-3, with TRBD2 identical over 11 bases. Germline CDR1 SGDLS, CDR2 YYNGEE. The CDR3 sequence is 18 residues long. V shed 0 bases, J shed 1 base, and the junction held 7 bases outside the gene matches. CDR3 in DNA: TGTGCCAGCAGCGTAGTAGCGGGAGGGCCGGGAGGCACAGATACGCAGTATTTT. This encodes CASSVVAGGPGGTDTQYF. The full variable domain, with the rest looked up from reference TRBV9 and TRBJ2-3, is DSGVTQTPKHLITATGQRVTLRCSPRSGDLSVYWYQQSLDQGLQFLIQYYNGEERAKGNILERFSAQQFPDLHSELNLSSLELGDSALYFCASSVVAGGPGGTDTQYFGPGTRLTVL.

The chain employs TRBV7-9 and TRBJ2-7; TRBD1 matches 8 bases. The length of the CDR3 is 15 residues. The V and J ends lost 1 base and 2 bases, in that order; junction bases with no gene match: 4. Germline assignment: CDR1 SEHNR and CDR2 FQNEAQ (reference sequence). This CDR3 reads CASSLGGQVTYEQYF. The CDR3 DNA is TGTGCCAGCAGCTTAGGGGGACAGGTAACCTACGAGCAGTACTTC.

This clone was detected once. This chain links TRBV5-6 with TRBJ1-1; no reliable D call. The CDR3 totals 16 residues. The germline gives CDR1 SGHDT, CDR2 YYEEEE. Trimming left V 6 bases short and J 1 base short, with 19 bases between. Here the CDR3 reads CASNTPTRAQNTEAFF. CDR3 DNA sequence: TGTGCCAGCAATACTCCCACGAGGGCGCAGAACACTGAAGCTTTCTTT.

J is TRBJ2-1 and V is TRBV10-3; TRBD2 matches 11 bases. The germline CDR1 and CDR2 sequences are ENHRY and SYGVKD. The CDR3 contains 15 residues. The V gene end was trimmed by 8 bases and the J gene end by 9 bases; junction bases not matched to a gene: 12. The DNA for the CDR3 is TGTGCCATCCAAGAGGTAGCGGGAGGGCCAGGTGAGCAGTTCTTC. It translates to CAIQEVAGGPGEQFF.

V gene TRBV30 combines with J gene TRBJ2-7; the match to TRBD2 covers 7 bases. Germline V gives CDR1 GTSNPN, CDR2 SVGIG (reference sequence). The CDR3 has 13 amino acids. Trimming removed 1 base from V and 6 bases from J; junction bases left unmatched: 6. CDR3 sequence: CAWSEGGPSEQYF. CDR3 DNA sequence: TGTGCCTGGAGTGAGGGAGGGCCGTCCGAGCAGTACTTC.

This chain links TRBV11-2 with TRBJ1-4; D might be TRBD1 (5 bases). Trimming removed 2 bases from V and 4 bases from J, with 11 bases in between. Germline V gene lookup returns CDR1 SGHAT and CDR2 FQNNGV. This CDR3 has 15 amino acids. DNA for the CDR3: TGTGCCAGCAGCTTATACGCAGGGTTTAATGAAAAACTGTTTTTT. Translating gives CASSLYAGFNEKLFF.

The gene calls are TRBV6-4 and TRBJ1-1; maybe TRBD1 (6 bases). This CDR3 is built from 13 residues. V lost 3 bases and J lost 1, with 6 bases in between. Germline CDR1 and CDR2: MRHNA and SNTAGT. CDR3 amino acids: CASSEDRNTEAFF. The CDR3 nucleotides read TGTGCCAGCAGTGAGGACAGGAACACTGAAGCTTTCTTT.

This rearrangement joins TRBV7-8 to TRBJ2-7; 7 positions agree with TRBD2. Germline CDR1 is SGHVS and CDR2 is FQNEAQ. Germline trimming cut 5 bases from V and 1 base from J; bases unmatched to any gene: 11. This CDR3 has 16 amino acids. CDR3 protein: CASSALRGGRSYEQYF. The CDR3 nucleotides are TGTGCCAGCAGCGCCCTGAGGGGCGGGAGATCCTACGAGCAGTACTTC.

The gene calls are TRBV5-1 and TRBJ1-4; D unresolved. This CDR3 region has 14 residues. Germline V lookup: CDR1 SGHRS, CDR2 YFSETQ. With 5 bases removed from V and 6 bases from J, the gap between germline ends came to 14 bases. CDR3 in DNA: TGCGCCAGCAGGTCGGCCGGGTTAGATGAAAAACTGTTTTTT. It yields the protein CASRSAGLDEKLFF.

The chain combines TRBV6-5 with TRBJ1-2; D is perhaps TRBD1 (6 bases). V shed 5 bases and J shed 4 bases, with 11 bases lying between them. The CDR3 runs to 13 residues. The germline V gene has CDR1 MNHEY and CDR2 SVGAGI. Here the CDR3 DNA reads TGTGCCAGCAGTCCCTTGACAGGCTATGGCTACACCTTC. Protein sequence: CASSPLTGYGYTF.

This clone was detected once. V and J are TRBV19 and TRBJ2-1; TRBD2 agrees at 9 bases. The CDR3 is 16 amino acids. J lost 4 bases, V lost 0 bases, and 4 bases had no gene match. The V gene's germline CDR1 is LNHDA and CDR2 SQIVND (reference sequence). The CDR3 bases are TGTGCCAGTAGTATAGATGAAAGCGGGAGGTACAATGAGCAGTTCTTC. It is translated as CASSIDESGRYNEQFF. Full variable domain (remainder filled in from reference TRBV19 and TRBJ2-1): DGGITQSPKYLFRKEGQNVTLSCEQNLNHDAMYWYRQDPGQGLRLIYYSQIVNDFQKGDIAEGYSVSREKKESFPLTVTSAQKNPTAFYLCASSIDESGRYNEQFFGPGTRLTVL.

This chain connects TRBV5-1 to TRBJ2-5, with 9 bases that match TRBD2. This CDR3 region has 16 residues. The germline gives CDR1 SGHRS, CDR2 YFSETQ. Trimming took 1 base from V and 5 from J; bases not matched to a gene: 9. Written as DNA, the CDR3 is TGCGCCAGCAGCTTGATCGGCGGGAGGGTCGGGGAGACCCAGTACTTC. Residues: CASSLIGGRVGETQYF.

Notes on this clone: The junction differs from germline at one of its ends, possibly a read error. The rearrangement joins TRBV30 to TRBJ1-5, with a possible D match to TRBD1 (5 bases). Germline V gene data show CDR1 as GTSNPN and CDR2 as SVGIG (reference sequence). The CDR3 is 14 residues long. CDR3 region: CTWTYGGSNQPQHF. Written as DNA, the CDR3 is TGTACCTGGACCTACGGGGGGTCCAATCAGCCCCAGCATTTT.

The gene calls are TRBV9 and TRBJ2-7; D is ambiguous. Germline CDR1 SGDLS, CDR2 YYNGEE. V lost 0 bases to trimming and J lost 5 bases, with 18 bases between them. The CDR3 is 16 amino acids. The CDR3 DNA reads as TGTGCCAGCAGCGTAGGCCCAGAGGTGTACGCCAACGAGCAGTACTTC. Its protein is CASSVGPEVYANEQYF.